The 21 T cell receptor beta chains given below trace back to one sample, sequenced in a study of PD-1 blockade in classical Hodgkin lymphoma. The data were produced by immunoSEQ multiplex PCR, yet TCRdb's version contains in-frame clones alone and is incomplete. The repertoire holds over 35,000 clones, with 60% to 85% as singletons. Every patient was affected by relapse after autologous stem cell transplantation, while exposure to brentuximab vedotin was not uniform. Material: peripheral blood mononuclear cells (PBMCs), obtained at baseline. The receptors come from a human donor with classical Hodgkin lymphoma.

CDR3 DNA: TGTGCCAGCAGTGAGTCGCAAAACAATCAGCCCCAGCATTTT. It translates to CASSESQNNQPQHF. The V and J genes are TRBV6-1 and TRBJ1-5; D gene ambiguous. CDR3 length: 14 amino acids. V was clipped by 3 bases and J by 3 bases, with 9 bases between them. Germline V gene data show CDR1 as MNHNS and CDR2 as SASEGT.

The rearrangement links TRBV5-6 to TRBJ2-6, with 8 nucleotides matching TRBD1. The ends lost 4 bases at V and 2 bases at J; junction bases unmatched: 14. CDR3 size: 19 residues. In germline, CDR1 is SGHDT, CDR2 YYEEEE. CDR3 protein: CASSGKPGTGIPGANVLTF. CDR3 DNA sequence: TGTGCCAGCAGCGGTAAACCTGGGACAGGAATCCCTGGGGCCAACGTCCTGACTTTC.

The chain has TRBV5-8 and TRBJ1-3, with a weak D call TRBD1 (6 bases). V lost 2 bases to trimming and J lost 4 bases, with 10 bases between them. The CDR3 is 14 amino acids. Germline values: CDR1 SGHTS, CDR2 YDEGEE. CDR3 residues: CASSFGGPGNTIYF. In DNA form, the CDR3 reads TGTGCCAGCAGCTTTGGGGGGCCAGGAAACACCATATATTTT.

About this clone: The sample holds other DNA sequences that translate to the same CDR3. This sequence joins TRBV2 and TRBJ1-1; D not resolved. V lost 5 bases and J 3 bases, leaving 4 bases between the germline ends. The CDR3 is 11 amino acids. CDR1 and CDR2 from the germline V gene are SNHLY and FYNNEI. The CDR3 here is CASSYDTEAFF. CDR3 DNA sequence: TGTGCCAGCAGTTATGACACTGAAGCTTTCTTT.

The chain uses TRBV7-9 and TRBJ1-1; no definite D call. The CDR3 length is 12 residues. The V and J ends lost 0 bases and 7 bases respectively, with 6 bases between them. Germline CDR1 reads SEHNR; CDR2 reads FQNEAQ (reference sequence). Written as DNA, the CDR3 is TGTGCCAGCAGCTTAGCTAGCAATGAAGCTTTCTTT. This codes for CASSLASNEAFF.

The chain is built from TRBV28 and TRBJ2-1, with D uncertain. The CDR3 extends over 15 amino acids. V gave up 6 bases and J gave up 2 bases, with 14 bases separating them. Germline CDR1 and CDR2: MDHEN and SYDVKM. The CDR3 here is CASSRTVRTYNEQFF. The CDR3 DNA reads as TGTGCCAGCAGCCGAACAGTCAGGACCTACAATGAGCAGTTCTTC.

This rearrangement joins TRBV5-4 to TRBJ2-2, with D hard to call. V lost 4 bases and J 2 bases, leaving 6 bases between the germline ends. Germline-derived CDR1 and CDR2 are SGHNT and YYREEE (reference sequence). The CDR3 contains 13 residues. The CDR3 is CASSRSNTGELFF. CDR3 nucleotide sequence: TGTGCCAGCAGCCGGAGTAACACCGGGGAGCTGTTTTTT.

This chain links TRBV18 with TRBJ1-1; the D gene is possibly TRBD1 (5 bases). The CDR3 spans 14 residues. The V gene lost 4 bases and the J gene lost 3 bases, with 12 bases spanning the gap. CDR1 and CDR2 (germline): KGHSH, LQKENI. In DNA form, the CDR3 reads TGTGCCAGCTCACTTCCGGGACGCGACACTGAAGCTTTCTTT. Protein: CASSLPGRDTEAFF.

The chain combines TRBV5-6 with TRBJ1-2; TRBD1 aligns across 7 bases. V gave up 0 bases and J gave up 4 bases; unmatched junction bases: 6. Germline values: CDR1 SGHDT, CDR2 YYEEEE. The CDR3 is made up of 15 amino acids. The CDR3 bases are TGTGCCAGCAGCTTGGGGGAGACAGGGATCTATGGCTACACCTTC. Protein product: CASSLGETGIYGYTF.

The rearrangement links TRBV28 to TRBJ2-3, with TRBD1 identical over 7 bases. The CDR3 is 16 amino acids. Germline lookup yields CDR1 MDHEN and CDR2 SYDVKM. Trimming cost V 4 bases and J 1 base; bases outside gene matches: 8. CDR3 bases: TGTGCCAGCAGTTACCGACAGGGCAGGGGCACAGATACGCAGTATTTT. Translating gives CASSYRQGRGTDTQYF.

The V and J genes are TRBV28 and TRBJ1-3; TRBD1 agrees at 9 bases. CDR1 is MDHEN and CDR2 is SYDVKM in the germline V gene. V lost 3 bases and J lost 4; bases outside the gene matches: 4. This CDR3 contains 15 residues. CDR3 protein: CASSFYRGRGNTIYF. The CDR3 nucleotides read TGTGCCAGCAGTTTTTACAGGGGGCGGGGAAACACCATATATTTT.

The chain recombines TRBV6-1 with TRBJ2-2, with TRBD2 identical over 11 bases. The V gene's germline CDR1 is MNHNS and CDR2 SASEGT. Unmatched junction bases numbered 3, after V lost 7 bases and J lost 2 bases. The CDR3 contains 15 residues. The CDR3 region is CASTRLAGNTGELFF. The CDR3, as DNA: TGTGCCAGCACCCGACTAGCGGGAAACACCGGGGAGCTGTTTTTT.

The chain joins TRBV10-3 to TRBJ2-1, with 7 bases aligning to TRBD1. The CDR3 is made up of 12 amino acids. Germline assignment: CDR1 ENHRY and CDR2 SYGVKD. V was clipped by 9 bases and J by 8 bases; unmatched bases: 7. The chain's CDR3 is CAILDRADEQFF. In DNA, the CDR3 is TGTGCCATATTAGACAGGGCTGATGAGCAGTTCTTC.

The chain links TRBV7-9 to TRBJ1-1; TRBD1 might be the D (5 bases). Germline CDR1 SEHNR, CDR2 FQNEAQ (reference sequence). CDR3 size: 15 residues. The V gene lost 4 bases and the J gene lost 6 bases, with 18 bases spanning the gap. CDR3 nucleotide sequence: TGTGCCAGCAGCTCCAGGGCCGCGACAAGAGCTGAAGCTTTCTTT. Encoded protein: CASSSRAATRAEAFF.

This rearrangement joins TRBV6-5 to TRBJ2-7, with 7 bases aligning to TRBD1. Unmatched junction bases numbered 9, after V lost 6 bases and J lost 1 base. The CDR3 runs to 15 residues. Per germline, CDR1 MNHEY and CDR2 SVGAGI. CDR3 sequence (DNA): TGTGCCAGCAGGACTCCAGGGGACAGATCCTACGAGCAGTACTTC. It translates to CASRTPGDRSYEQYF.

The chain uses TRBV7-8 and TRBJ2-7; 7 bases match TRBD1. This CDR3 is built from 14 residues. The V gene end was trimmed by 5 bases and the J gene end by 9 bases; junction bases not matched to a gene: 13. The germline gives CDR1 SGHVS, CDR2 FQNEAQ. CDR3 region: CASSNRDRVEGQYF. The CDR3 DNA reads TGTGCCAGCAGCAACCGGGACAGAGTTGAGGGGCAGTACTTC. The full variable domain, in which reference TRBV7-8 and TRBJ2-7 provide the parts outside the CDR3, is GAGVSQSPRYKVAKRGQDVALRCDPISGHVSLFWYQQALGQGPEFLTYFQNEAQLDKSGLPSDRFFAERPEGSVSTLKIQRTQQEDSAVYLCASSNRDRVEGQYFGPGTRLTVT.

The rearrangement joins TRBV28 to TRBJ2-1; D gene uncertain. The length of the CDR3 is 13 residues. V lost 6 bases to trimming and J lost 3 bases, with 9 bases between them. Germline CDR1 and CDR2: MDHEN and SYDVKM. The CDR3 loop is CASRPPDYNEQFF. The CDR3 bases are TGTGCCAGCAGACCGCCCGACTACAATGAGCAGTTCTTC.

This clone has a single count. In nucleotides, the CDR3 is TGTGCCATCAGTGGGGACGCTTGGGCGGACACTGAAGCTTTCTTT. Translated, it gives CAISGDAWADTEAFF. This chain uses TRBV10-3 with TRBJ1-1; TRBD1 might be the D (5 bases). Germline V gives CDR1 ENHRY, CDR2 SYGVKD. The CDR3 has 15 residues. V lost 4 bases and J 3 bases, leaving 15 bases between the germline ends.

The table lists this clone with a few counts. The chain combines TRBV6-5 with TRBJ2-1; 10 nucleotides agree with TRBD2. V was pared by 0 bases and J by 10 bases, with 6 bases of the junction left unmatched. The CDR3 runs 15 residues. CDR1 MNHEY and CDR2 SVGAGI come from the germline V gene. As DNA, the CDR3 is TGTGCCAGCAGTTACTCCTCTAGCGGGAGTGGAGAGCAGTTCTTC. Its protein is CASSYSSSGSGEQFF.

The rearrangement joins TRBV12-5 to TRBJ2-3, with 11 bases fitting TRBD2. CDR1 and CDR2 (germline): LGHNT, FRNRAP. The CDR3 is 16 amino acids. The ends lost 4 bases at V and 4 bases at J; junction bases unmatched: 7. CDR3 bases: TGTGCTAGTGGTTCCGGGCTACTAGCGGGAGCAGATACGCAGTATTTT. Its protein product is CASGSGLLAGADTQYF.

This clone was picked up a small number of times. This rearrangement joins TRBV27 to TRBJ2-3; 10 bases agree with TRBD1. Looked up from germline, CDR1 is MNHEY and CDR2 is SMNVEV (reference sequence). There are 17 residues in the CDR3. Trimming removed 5 bases from V and 1 base from J; junction bases left unmatched: 9. For the CDR3, the DNA is TGTGCCAGCAGTCGAGTTACCGGGACAGGGGGCACAGATACGCAGTATTTT. Its protein product is CASSRVTGTGGTDTQYF.